This T cell receptor beta chain originates from a study of Ad26.COV2.S vaccination and SARS-CoV-2 variants. V was clipped by 8 bases and J by 5 bases, with 12 bases between them. The CDR3 has 11 amino acids. Germline V CDR1 and CDR2: SQVTM, ANQGSEA. The table came from immunoSEQ multiplex PCR; TCRdb's copy has only in-frame clones and leaves some out. The sample comprises over 110,000 clones, just over 85% of which are singletons, and 5% rests with the top ten. The receptor comes from a human donor who had recovered from COVID-19. J is TRBJ1-1 and V is TRBV29-1; D remains ambiguous. Specimen: peripheral blood, collected after recovery from COVID-19. The CDR3 is CSTNSGTEAFF. The CDR3 bases are TGCAGCACGAACAGTGGAACTGAAGCTTTCTTT.